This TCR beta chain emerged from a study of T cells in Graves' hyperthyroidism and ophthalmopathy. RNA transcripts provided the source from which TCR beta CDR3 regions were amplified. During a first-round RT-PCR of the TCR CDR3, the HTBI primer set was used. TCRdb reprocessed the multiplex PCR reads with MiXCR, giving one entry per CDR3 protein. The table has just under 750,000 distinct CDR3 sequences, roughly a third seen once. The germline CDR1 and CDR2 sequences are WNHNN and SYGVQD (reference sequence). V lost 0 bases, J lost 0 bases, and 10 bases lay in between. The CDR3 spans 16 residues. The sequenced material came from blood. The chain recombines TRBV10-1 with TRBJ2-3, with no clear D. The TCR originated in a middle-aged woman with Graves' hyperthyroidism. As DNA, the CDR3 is TGCGCCAGCAGTGAGTCGATGGCGACTAGCACAGATACGCAGTATTTT. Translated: CASSESMATSTDTQYF.